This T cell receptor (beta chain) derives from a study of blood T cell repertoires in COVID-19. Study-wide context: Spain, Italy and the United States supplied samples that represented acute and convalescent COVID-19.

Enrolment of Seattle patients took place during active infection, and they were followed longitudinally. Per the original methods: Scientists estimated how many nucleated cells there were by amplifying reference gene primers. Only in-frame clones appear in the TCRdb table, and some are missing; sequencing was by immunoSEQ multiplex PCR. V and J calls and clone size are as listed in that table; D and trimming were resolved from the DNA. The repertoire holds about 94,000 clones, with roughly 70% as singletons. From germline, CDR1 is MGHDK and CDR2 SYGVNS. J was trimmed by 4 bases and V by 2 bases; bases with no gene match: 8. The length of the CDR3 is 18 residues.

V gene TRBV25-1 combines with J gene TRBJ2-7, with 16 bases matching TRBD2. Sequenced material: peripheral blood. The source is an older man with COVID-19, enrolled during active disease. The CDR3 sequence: CASSETGTSGRAMYEQYF. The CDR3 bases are TGTGCCAGCAGTGAAACCGGGACTAGCGGGAGGGCCATGTACGAGCAGTACTTC.